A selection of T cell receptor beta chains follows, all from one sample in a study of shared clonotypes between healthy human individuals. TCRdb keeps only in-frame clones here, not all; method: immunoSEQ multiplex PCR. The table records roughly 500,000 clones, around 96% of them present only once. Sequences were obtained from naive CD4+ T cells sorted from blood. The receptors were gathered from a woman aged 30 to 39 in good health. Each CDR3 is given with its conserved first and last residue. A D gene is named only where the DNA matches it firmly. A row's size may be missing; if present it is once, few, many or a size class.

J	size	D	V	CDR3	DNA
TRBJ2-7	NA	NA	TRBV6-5	CASTFGASYEQYF	TGTGCCAGCACATTCGGGGCCTCCTACGAGCAGTACTTC
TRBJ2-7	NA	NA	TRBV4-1	CASSQEDRTPYEQYF	TGCGCCAGCAGCCAAGAAGACAGAACGCCCTACGAGCAGTACTTC
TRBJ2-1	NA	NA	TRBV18	CASSPPGAEYEQFF	TGTGCCAGCTCACCTCCGGGGGCAGAATATGAGCAGTTCTTC
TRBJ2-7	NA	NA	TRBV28	CASRMGSYEQYF	TGTGCCAGCAGAATGGGGTCCTACGAGCAGTACTTC
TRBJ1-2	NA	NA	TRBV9	CASSVAGYYGYTF	TGTGCCAGCAGCGTAGCAGGGTACTATGGCTACACCTTC
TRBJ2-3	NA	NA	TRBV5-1	CASSLGGTDTQYF	TGCGCCAGCAGCTTGGGTGGAACAGATACGCAGTATTTT
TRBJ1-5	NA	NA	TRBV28	CASSPFRDQPQHF	TGTGCCAGCAGTCCATTCAGGGACCAGCCCCAGCATTTT
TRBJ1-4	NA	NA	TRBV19	CASSTTAVEKLFF	TGTGCCAGTAGTACAACCGCGGTTGAGAAACTGTTTTTT
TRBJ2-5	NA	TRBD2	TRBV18	CASSLIAGGNQETQYF	TGTGCCAGCTCACTAATAGCGGGAGGGAATCAAGAGACCCAGTACTTC
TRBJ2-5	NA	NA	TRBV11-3	CASSLNERLGETQYF	TGTGCCAGCAGCTTAAACGAGAGACTCGGGGAGACCCAGTACTTC
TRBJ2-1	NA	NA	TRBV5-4	CASSFLTGSGYNEQFF	TGTGCCAGCAGCTTCTTGACCGGGAGCGGGTACAATGAGCAGTTCTTC
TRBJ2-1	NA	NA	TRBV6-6	CASSYLPASSYNEQFF	TGTGCCAGCAGTTACTTGCCCGCGAGCTCCTACAATGAGCAGTTCTTC
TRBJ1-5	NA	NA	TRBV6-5	CASSYFLGTGNQPQHF	TGTGCCAGCAGTTACTTCCTCGGGACGGGCAATCAGCCCCAGCATTTT
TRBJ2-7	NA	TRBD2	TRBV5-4	CASSLAYAGGSYEQYF	TGTGCCAGCAGCTTGGCATACGCGGGAGGGTCCTACGAGCAGTACTTC
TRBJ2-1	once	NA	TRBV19	CASHGGMARNEQFF	TGTGCCAGTCACGGAGGGATGGCCCGGAATGAGCAGTTCTTC
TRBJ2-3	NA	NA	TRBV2	CASKPFITDTQYF	TGTGCCAGCAAGCCCTTCATTACAGATACGCAGTATTTT
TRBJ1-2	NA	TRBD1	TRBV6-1	CASSATGTGEHGYTF	TGTGCCAGCAGTGCTACCGGGACAGGGGAGCATGGCTACACCTTC
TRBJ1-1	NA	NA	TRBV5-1	CASSLAPTGPMNTEAFF	TGCGCCAGCAGCTTGGCACCCACCGGGCCTATGAACACTGAAGCTTTCTTT
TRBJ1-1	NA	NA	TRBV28	CASGSRGHQKADTEAFF	TGTGCCAGCGGTAGCCGGGGACACCAAAAAGCGGACACTGAAGCTTTCTTT
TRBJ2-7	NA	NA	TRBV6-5	CASSSARADLSYEQYF	TGTGCCAGCAGTTCCGCCCGGGCGGACCTCTCCTACGAGCAGTACTTC
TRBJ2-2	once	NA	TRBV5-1	CASSSRSSVGSGNTGELFF	TGCGCCAGCAGCTCCAGGTCCTCAGTTGGAAGCGGTAACACCGGGGAGCTGTTTTTT
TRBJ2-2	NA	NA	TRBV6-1	CASRFTGELFF	TGTGCCAGCAGATTCACCGGGGAGCTGTTTTTT
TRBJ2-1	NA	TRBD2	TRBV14	CASSPRMAGGLLGNEQFF	TGTGCCAGCAGCCCCCGTATGGCGGGAGGTCTCCTCGGGAATGAGCAGTTCTTC
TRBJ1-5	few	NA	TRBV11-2	CASSLARGGQPQHF	TGTGCCAGCAGCTTAGCGCGGGGTGGGCAGCCCCAGCATTTT
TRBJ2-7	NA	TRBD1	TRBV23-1	CASPTRGTGIEQYF	TGCGCCAGCCCCACACGGGGGACAGGGATCGAGCAGTACTTC
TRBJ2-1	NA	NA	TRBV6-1	CASSGGSNEQFF	TGTGCCAGCAGTGGGGGGAGCAATGAGCAGTTCTTC
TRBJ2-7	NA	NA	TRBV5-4	CASSLFPADTYEQYF	TGTGCCAGCAGCTTGTTTCCAGCAGACACCTACGAGCAGTACTTC
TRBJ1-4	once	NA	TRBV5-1	CASSSNLLTNEKLFF	TGCGCCAGCAGCTCAAATTTACTAACTAATGAAAAACTGTTTTTT
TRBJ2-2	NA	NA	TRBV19	CASSISRGSGELFF	TGTGCCAGTAGTATATCCAGGGGCTCCGGGGAGCTGTTTTTT
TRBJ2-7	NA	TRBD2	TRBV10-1	CASSESAGVPGEQYF	TGCGCCAGCAGTGAGTCTGCGGGAGTGCCGGGGGAGCAGTACTTC
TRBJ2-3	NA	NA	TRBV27	CASSLLGVSQDTQYF	TGTGCCAGCAGTTTACTCGGGGTTTCGCAAGATACGCAGTATTTT
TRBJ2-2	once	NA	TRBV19	CASSINKGGGELFF	TGTGCCAGTAGTATCAACAAGGGTGGCGGGGAGCTGTTTTTT
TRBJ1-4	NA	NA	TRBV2	CASSLEGETNEKLFF	TGTGCCAGCAGCCTGGAAGGGGAAACTAATGAAAAACTGTTTTTT
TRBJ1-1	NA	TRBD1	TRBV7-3	CASSPDRDTEAFF	TGTGCCAGCAGCCCCGACAGGGACACTGAAGCTTTCTTT
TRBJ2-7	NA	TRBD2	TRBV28	CASSPWTSGSYEQYF	TGTGCCAGCAGTCCATGGACTAGCGGGAGCTACGAGCAGTACTTC
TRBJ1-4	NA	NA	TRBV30	CAWSPPGPSNEKLFF	TGTGCCTGGAGTCCACCGGGACCCTCCAATGAAAAACTGTTTTTT
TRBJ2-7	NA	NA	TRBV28	CASSLSGGILHEQYF	TGTGCCAGCAGTTTATCGGGCGGGATTCTCCACGAGCAGTACTTC
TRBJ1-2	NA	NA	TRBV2	CASRPKGRGGYTF	TGTGCCAGCAGGCCAAAGGGGCGCGGGGGCTACACCTTC
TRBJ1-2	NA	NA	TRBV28	CASSALWSPGGGGYTF	TGTGCCAGCAGTGCCCTGTGGTCCCCCGGGGGGGGTGGCTACACCTTC
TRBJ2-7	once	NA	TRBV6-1	CASKGWRTYEQYF	TGTGCCAGCAAGGGATGGAGAACCTACGAGCAGTACTTC
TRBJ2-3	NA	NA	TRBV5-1	CASSLVWASTDTQYF	TGCGCCAGCAGCTTGGTTTGGGCTAGCACAGATACGCAGTATTTT
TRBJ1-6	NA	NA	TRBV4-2	CASSQVSSTYNSPLHF	TGTGCCAGCAGCCAAGTCTCGAGCACCTATAATTCACCCCTCCACTTT
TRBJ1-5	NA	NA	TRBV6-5	CASSQGHLNQPQHF	TGTGCCAGCAGTCAAGGACACCTCAATCAGCCCCAGCATTTT
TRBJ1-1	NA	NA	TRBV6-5	CASSYGAGMNTEAFF	TGTGCCAGCAGTTACGGGGCCGGTATGAACACTGAAGCTTTCTTT
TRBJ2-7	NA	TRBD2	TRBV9	CASSASLAGGPYEQYF	TGTGCCAGCAGCGCATCGCTAGCGGGAGGACCCTACGAGCAGTACTTC
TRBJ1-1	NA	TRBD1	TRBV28	CASSLLNRGRAFF	TGTGCCAGCAGTTTATTAAACAGGGGAAGGGCTTTCTTT
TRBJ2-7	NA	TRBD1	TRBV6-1	CASSDLGQPNYEQYF	TGTGCCAGCAGTGACCTGGGACAGCCAAACTACGAGCAGTACTTC
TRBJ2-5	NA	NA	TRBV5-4	CASSLGPRQETQYF	TGTGCCAGCAGCTTAGGACCTCGCCAAGAGACCCAGTACTTC
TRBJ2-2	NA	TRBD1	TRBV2	CASRTGGVGGGELFF	TGTGCCAGCAGGACAGGGGGCGTTGGGGGCGGGGAGCTGTTTTTT
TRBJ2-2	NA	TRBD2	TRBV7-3	CASSSTSGRADGELFF	TGTGCCAGCAGCTCTACTAGCGGGAGGGCCGACGGGGAGCTGTTTTTT
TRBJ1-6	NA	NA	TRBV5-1	CASSWEPNNSPLHF	TGCGCCAGCAGTTGGGAGCCGAATAATTCACCCCTCCACTTT